This T cell receptor beta chain was recovered during a study of OX40 agonist ivuxolimab in advanced cancers. This clone was recorded once. Per germline, CDR1 LGHNA and CDR2 YSLEER. The CDR3 runs 17 residues. The trim removed 4 bases at V and 7 bases at J, leaving 16 bases unmatched. Only in-frame clones appear in the TCRdb table, and some are missing; sequencing was by immunoSEQ multiplex PCR. In the table there are roughly 30,000 clones, approximately 85% of which are singletons. This chain joins TRBV4-3 and TRBJ2-1; 7 nucleotides align to TRBD1. This TCR was sampled from an adult with an advanced solid tumor such as melanoma, head and neck, liver or kidney cancer. This sample comprised CD4+ or CD8+ T cells sorted from blood, obtained in a trial of the OX40 agonist ivuxolimab. DNA for the CDR3: TGCGCCAGCAGCCTAGTAGCCACAGGGGCCGCATTTAATGAGCAGTTCTTC. It translates to CASSLVATGAAFNEQFF.